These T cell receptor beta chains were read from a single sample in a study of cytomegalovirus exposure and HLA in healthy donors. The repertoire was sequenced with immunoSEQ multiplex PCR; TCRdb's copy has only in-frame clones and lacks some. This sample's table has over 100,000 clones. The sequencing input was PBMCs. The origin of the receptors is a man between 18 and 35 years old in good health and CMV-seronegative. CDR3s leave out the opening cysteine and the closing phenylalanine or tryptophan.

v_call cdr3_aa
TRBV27 ASSSPQATGSYEQY
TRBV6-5 ASSYLQGNTGELF
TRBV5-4 ASSLLGLTNTGELF
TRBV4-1 ASSQLSGGSNEKLF
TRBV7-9 ASRFDRGQETQY
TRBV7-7 ASSPAGGYQETQY
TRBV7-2 AANGKRGRNTEAF
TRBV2 ASSPDRGRIYEQY
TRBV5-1 ASGMGDNSPLH
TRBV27 ASSLHDRPYEQY
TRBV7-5 VRSTTRSYEQY
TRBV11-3 ASSHRTSYSYNEQF
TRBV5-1 ASSTSGQMSYEQY
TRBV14 ASSVAAWWTQY
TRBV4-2 ASSRETGDFEQY